This is a list of T cell receptor beta chains from one sample in a study of cytomegalovirus exposure and HLA in healthy donors. Sequencing used immunoSEQ multiplex PCR; TCRdb keeps in-frame clones, though not all of them. The sample records about 180,000 clones, roughly 87% being singletons. The sequenced sample was PBMCs. These receptors were taken from a woman aged 45-65 years in good health and CMV-seronegative. Both conserved end residues are part of each CDR3. Fields, in order: V gene, D gene, J gene, clone size, CDR3 DNA, CDR3 protein. The D gene is left open where the match is weak. Only some rows state a clone size, as once, few, many or a class for expanded clones.

v_call: TRBV5-1; d_call: TRBD2; j_call: TRBJ2-7; clone_size: -; cdr3_nt: TGCGCCAGCAGCTTGGGTCCGGGAGGGGATTACGAGCAGTACTTC; cdr3_aa: CASSLGPGGDYEQYF
v_call: TRBV11-2; d_call: TRBD1; j_call: TRBJ2-3; clone_size: once; cdr3_nt: TGTGCCAGCAGCTCCAAATCCAGGGGGCGAGGAGATACGCAGTATTTT; cdr3_aa: CASSSKSRGRGDTQYF
v_call: TRBV5-1; d_call: -; j_call: TRBJ2-1; clone_size: -; cdr3_nt: TGCGCCAGCAGCTCCCTGGCTTGGGGGGTTAGCTCCTACAATGAGCAGTTCTTC; cdr3_aa: CASSSLAWGVSSYNEQFF
v_call: TRBV19; d_call: -; j_call: TRBJ1-2; clone_size: -; cdr3_nt: TGTGCCAGTAGTAACCGGGAAAACTATGGCTACACCTTC; cdr3_aa: CASSNRENYGYTF
v_call: TRBV7-8; d_call: TRBD2; j_call: TRBJ2-3; clone_size: few; cdr3_nt: TGTGCCAGCAGACACGGGCGGGCGGGAGGGCCGGGAGATACGCAGTATTTT; cdr3_aa: CASRHGRAGGPGDTQYF
v_call: TRBV2; d_call: TRBD1; j_call: TRBJ2-1; clone_size: -; cdr3_nt: TGTGCCAGCAGCGCGTACAGGACAGGGACCGGCAATGAGCAGTTCTTC; cdr3_aa: CASSAYRTGTGNEQFF
v_call: TRBV6-5; d_call: TRBD1; j_call: TRBJ1-4; clone_size: few; cdr3_nt: TGTGCCAGCAGTTACGGGACAGGGTCGGCTAATGAAAAACTGTTTTTT; cdr3_aa: CASSYGTGSANEKLFF
v_call: TRBV6-4; d_call: TRBD1; j_call: TRBJ1-2; clone_size: -; cdr3_nt: TGTGCCAGCAGTGCCCTACAGGGGGGAGGCTACACCTTC; cdr3_aa: CASSALQGGGYTF
v_call: TRBV18; d_call: -; j_call: TRBJ1-1; clone_size: few; cdr3_nt: TGTGCCAGCTCACACGACGGGAACGCTGAAGCTTTCTTT; cdr3_aa: CASSHDGNAEAFF
v_call: TRBV29-1; d_call: -; j_call: TRBJ2-1; clone_size: -; cdr3_nt: TGCAGCGTTGTAGCGGACAATGAGCAGTTCTTC; cdr3_aa: CSVVADNEQFF
v_call: TRBV19; d_call: -; j_call: TRBJ2-1; clone_size: few; cdr3_nt: TGTGCCAGTAGTATTTCAGGGTATGAGCAGTTCTTC; cdr3_aa: CASSISGYEQFF
v_call: TRBV7-3; d_call: -; j_call: TRBJ2-1; clone_size: -; cdr3_nt: TGTGCCAGCAGCCCCACGTCGGGGACCTACAATGAGCAGTTCTTC; cdr3_aa: CASSPTSGTYNEQFF
v_call: TRBV7-9; d_call: TRBD2; j_call: TRBJ2-3; clone_size: -; cdr3_nt: TGTGCCAGCAGCTTTGTTGGTAGCGGGACAATGGATACGCAGTATTTT; cdr3_aa: CASSFVGSGTMDTQYF
v_call: TRBV28; d_call: TRBD1; j_call: TRBJ1-1; clone_size: -; cdr3_nt: TGTGCCAGCAGTTTGACAACAGGGGAGGTCGGCACTGAAGCTTTCTTT; cdr3_aa: CASSLTTGEVGTEAFF
v_call: TRBV4-2; d_call: TRBD2; j_call: TRBJ2-1; clone_size: -; cdr3_nt: TGTGCCAGCAGCCAAGATGGGACTAGCAATGAGCAGTTCTTC; cdr3_aa: CASSQDGTSNEQFF
v_call: TRBV14; d_call: -; j_call: TRBJ2-5; clone_size: -; cdr3_nt: TGTGCCAGCAGTTCCGGGGAGACCCAGTACTTC; cdr3_aa: CASSSGETQYF
v_call: TRBV9; d_call: TRBD1; j_call: TRBJ2-1; clone_size: -; cdr3_nt: TGTGCCAGCAGCTCCGGGACAGGGATCCATGAGCAGTTCTTC; cdr3_aa: CASSSGTGIHEQFF
v_call: TRBV7-9; d_call: -; j_call: TRBJ2-2; clone_size: -; cdr3_nt: TGTGCCAGCCCAAGGGGTAGGGTGAACACCGGGGAGCTGTTTTTT; cdr3_aa: CASPRGRVNTGELFF
v_call: TRBV19; d_call: -; j_call: TRBJ1-5; clone_size: -; cdr3_nt: TGTGCCAGCAGTAACGAGGGAGGCAATCAGCCCCAGCATTTT; cdr3_aa: CASSNEGGNQPQHF
v_call: TRBV28; d_call: -; j_call: TRBJ2-1; clone_size: once; cdr3_nt: TGTGCCAGCAGTCTCCCGGGACTCAATGAGCAGTTCTTC; cdr3_aa: CASSLPGLNEQFF
v_call: TRBV19; d_call: TRBD1; j_call: TRBJ2-3; clone_size: -; cdr3_nt: TGTGCCAGTAAGACAGGGGTCCAGTCAGATACGCAGTATTTT; cdr3_aa: CASKTGVQSDTQYF
v_call: TRBV5-4; d_call: -; j_call: TRBJ1-2; clone_size: few; cdr3_nt: TGTGCCAGCAGCTTGACAGGAAGGAACTATGGCTACACCTTC; cdr3_aa: CASSLTGRNYGYTF
v_call: TRBV15; d_call: -; j_call: TRBJ1-1; clone_size: once; cdr3_nt: TGTGCCACCAGCAGTTTACAGGTGAACACTGAAGCTTTCTTT; cdr3_aa: CATSSLQVNTEAFF
v_call: TRBV29-1; d_call: -; j_call: TRBJ2-5; clone_size: -; cdr3_nt: TGCAGCGTTGAATCGCTAGCAATACAAGAGACCCAGTACTTC; cdr3_aa: CSVESLAIQETQYF
v_call: TRBV2; d_call: -; j_call: TRBJ2-1; clone_size: -; cdr3_nt: TGTGCCAGCAGTGCGAGGGAGAGCTCCTACAATGAGCAGTTCTTC; cdr3_aa: CASSARESSYNEQFF
v_call: TRBV5-4; d_call: -; j_call: TRBJ2-5; clone_size: -; cdr3_nt: TGTGCCAGCAGCTTGAATCGTGGGACCGGGAGAGAGACCCAGTACTTC; cdr3_aa: CASSLNRGTGRETQYF
v_call: TRBV4-2; d_call: TRBD2; j_call: TRBJ2-1; clone_size: -; cdr3_nt: TGTGCCAGCAGCCAAGAGGGGAGGGGCCCCTACAATGAGCAGTTCTTC; cdr3_aa: CASSQEGRGPYNEQFF
v_call: TRBV28; d_call: -; j_call: TRBJ2-2; clone_size: few; cdr3_nt: TGTGCCAGCAGTTTACCAAGCCGGAACAGTTGGCAGCTGTTTTTT; cdr3_aa: CASSLPSRNSWQLFF
v_call: TRBV15; d_call: TRBD2; j_call: TRBJ2-3; clone_size: -; cdr3_nt: TGTGCCACCAGCATGCGGACTAGCGCAGATACGCAGTATTTT; cdr3_aa: CATSMRTSADTQYF
v_call: TRBV27; d_call: TRBD2; j_call: TRBJ2-2; clone_size: -; cdr3_nt: TGTGCCAGCGGCCGGGGGGAATCCGGGGAGCTGTTTTTT; cdr3_aa: CASGRGESGELFF
v_call: TRBV29-1; d_call: TRBD1; j_call: TRBJ1-5; clone_size: -; cdr3_nt: TGCAGCGTTAGGTTTGGGACAGGGACCAATCAGCCCCAGCATTTT; cdr3_aa: CSVRFGTGTNQPQHF
v_call: TRBV5-6; d_call: TRBD1; j_call: TRBJ2-3; clone_size: -; cdr3_nt: TGTGCCAGCAGCATTGACAGGGTATGGACAGATACGCAGTATTTT; cdr3_aa: CASSIDRVWTDTQYF
v_call: TRBV7-6; d_call: TRBD1; j_call: TRBJ2-2; clone_size: -; cdr3_nt: TGTGCCAGCAGCGACAGGGTTAACACCGGGGAGCTGTTTTTT; cdr3_aa: CASSDRVNTGELFF
v_call: TRBV7-8; d_call: -; j_call: TRBJ1-2; clone_size: -; cdr3_nt: TGTGCCAGCAGCCCGTCAGCGTTGGGCTATGGCTACACCTTC; cdr3_aa: CASSPSALGYGYTF
v_call: TRBV7-8; d_call: -; j_call: TRBJ1-3; clone_size: -; cdr3_nt: TGTGCCAGCAGCTCCTTAAACTCGGGGTCTGGAAACACCATATATTTT; cdr3_aa: CASSSLNSGSGNTIYF
v_call: TRBV7-3; d_call: TRBD2; j_call: TRBJ2-3; clone_size: -; cdr3_nt: TGTGCCAGCAGCTTATCTGCTAGCGGCACAGATATGCAGTATTTT; cdr3_aa: CASSLSASGTDMQYF
v_call: TRBV25-1; d_call: -; j_call: TRBJ1-2; clone_size: -; cdr3_nt: TGTGCCAGCAGTCCTGGGGGGGGCAGAGGCTACACCTTC; cdr3_aa: CASSPGGGRGYTF
v_call: TRBV30; d_call: TRBD2; j_call: TRBJ2-1; clone_size: -; cdr3_nt: TGTGCCTGGAGAGCAGCGGGAGGCCTCTCCTACAATGAGCAGTTCTTC; cdr3_aa: CAWRAAGGLSYNEQFF
v_call: TRBV19; d_call: -; j_call: TRBJ2-2; clone_size: few; cdr3_nt: TGTGCCAGTAGAAAACAGGGATTTGGGTCCGGGGAGCTGTTTTTT; cdr3_aa: CASRKQGFGSGELFF
v_call: TRBV9; d_call: -; j_call: TRBJ2-1; clone_size: -; cdr3_nt: TGTGCCAGCAGCGTAGCAGGCGACGGGACACTCAATGAGCAGTTCTTC; cdr3_aa: CASSVAGDGTLNEQFF
v_call: TRBV6-5; d_call: TRBD2; j_call: TRBJ2-1; clone_size: -; cdr3_nt: TGTGCCAGCAGGGTTAGCGGGGGGCCATACAATGAGCAGTTCTTC; cdr3_aa: CASRVSGGPYNEQFF
v_call: TRBV20-1; d_call: -; j_call: TRBJ2-5; clone_size: -; cdr3_nt: TGCAGTGAACTCCTCCAAGAGACCCAGTACTTC; cdr3_aa: CSELLQETQYF
v_call: TRBV5-4; d_call: TRBD1; j_call: TRBJ2-3; clone_size: -; cdr3_nt: TGTGCCAGCAGCTTTGACAGGGACACAGATACGCAGTATTTT; cdr3_aa: CASSFDRDTDTQYF
v_call: TRBV28; d_call: -; j_call: TRBJ2-7; clone_size: -; cdr3_nt: TGTGCCAGCAGTTTGATGGGGGCGGAATTCCTCGGCTTC; cdr3_aa: CASSLMGAEFLGF
v_call: TRBV7-9; d_call: -; j_call: TRBJ2-7; clone_size: -; cdr3_nt: TGTGCCAGCAGCCCCCGGGTAGCGGCTACGGTCGTCTACGAGCAGTACTTC; cdr3_aa: CASSPRVAATVVYEQYF
v_call: TRBV28; d_call: -; j_call: TRBJ1-1; clone_size: -; cdr3_nt: TGTGCCAGCAGCCCTTCTGGGTACAGGCCTGAAGCTTTCTTT; cdr3_aa: CASSPSGYRPEAFF
v_call: TRBV10-2; d_call: -; j_call: TRBJ2-2; clone_size: -; cdr3_nt: TGCGCCAGCAGTGAGTCACTTAACACCGGGGAGCTGTTTTTT; cdr3_aa: CASSESLNTGELFF